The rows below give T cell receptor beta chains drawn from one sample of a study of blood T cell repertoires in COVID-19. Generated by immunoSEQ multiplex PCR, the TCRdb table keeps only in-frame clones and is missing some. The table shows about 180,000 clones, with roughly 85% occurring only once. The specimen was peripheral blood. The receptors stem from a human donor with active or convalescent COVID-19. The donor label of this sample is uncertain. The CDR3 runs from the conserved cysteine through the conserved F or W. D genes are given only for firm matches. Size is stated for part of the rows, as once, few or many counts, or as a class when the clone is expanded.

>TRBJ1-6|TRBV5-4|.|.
TGTGCCAGCAGCTTGAGGATAGCGGGTTCACCCCTCCACTTT
CASSLRIAGSPLHF
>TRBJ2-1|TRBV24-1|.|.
TGTGCCACCAGTGATACGCGAGGCGGATCCTACAATGAGCAGTTCTTC
CATSDTRGGSYNEQFF
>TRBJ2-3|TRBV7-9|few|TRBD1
TGTGCCAGCAGCCCTGCACGGACAGGTCCTTACACAGATACGCAGTATTTT
CASSPARTGPYTDTQYF
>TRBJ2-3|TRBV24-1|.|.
TGTGCCACCAGTGATTCCCTTAGCATTGCAGATACGCAGTATTTT
CATSDSLSIADTQYF
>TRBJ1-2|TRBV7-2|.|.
TGTGCCAGCAGCTCGCAGGGCGTAGCCTACACCTTC
CASSSQGVAYTF
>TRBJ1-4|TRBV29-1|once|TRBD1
TGCAGCGGGGGACAGGGGGATGAAAAACTGTTTTTT
CSGGQGDEKLFF
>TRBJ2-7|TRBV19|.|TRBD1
TGTGCCAGTAGCCGGGACAGAGGCTACGAGCAGTACTTC
CASSRDRGYEQYF
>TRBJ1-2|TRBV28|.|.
TGTGCCAGCAGTTTCAGGGTGGGTGGCTACACCTTC
CASSFRVGGYTF
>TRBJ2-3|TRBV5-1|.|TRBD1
TGCGCCAGCAGCTTGGAGGACAGGGGGCCAGATACGCAGTATTTT
CASSLEDRGPDTQYF
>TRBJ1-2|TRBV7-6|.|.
TGTGCCAGCAGCCCTGGCACCTATGGCTACACCTTC
CASSPGTYGYTF
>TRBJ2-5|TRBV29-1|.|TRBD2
TGCAGCGGCCGACTAGCCCAAGAGACCCAGTACTTC
CSGRLAQETQYF
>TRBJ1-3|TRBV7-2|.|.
TGTGCCAGCAGCTTAGCGGGGGGAGGGGAGAACACCATATATTTT
CASSLAGGGENTIYF
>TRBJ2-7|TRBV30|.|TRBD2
TGTGCCTGGGGGGGAGGGTTCTACGAGCAGTACTTC
CAWGGGFYEQYF
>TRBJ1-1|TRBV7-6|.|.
TGTGCCAGCTCCTCCGGCGGGGTGAACACTGAAGCTTTCTTT
CASSSGGVNTEAFF
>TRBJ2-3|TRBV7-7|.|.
TGTGCTAGCAGTCATCAAACGTCGAGCGGAGGGAGCACAGATACGCAGTATTTT
CASSHQTSSGGSTDTQYF
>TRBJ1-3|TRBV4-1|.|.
TGCGCCAGCAGCCCCCCTTCGACAGGTACCTCTGGAAACACCATATATTTT
CASSPPSTGTSGNTIYF
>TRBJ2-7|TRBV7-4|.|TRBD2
TGTGCCAGCAGCTCCCGGGGGGGGACGGCCTCCTACGAGCAGTACTTC
CASSSRGGTASYEQYF
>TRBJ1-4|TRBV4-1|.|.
TGCGCCAGCAGCCAAGCCCAGACAGCTAATGAAAAACTGTTTTTT
CASSQAQTANEKLFF
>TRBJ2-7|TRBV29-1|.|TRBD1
TGCAGCGTCCACCCACCCGACAGGGACGAGCAGTACTTC
CSVHPPDRDEQYF
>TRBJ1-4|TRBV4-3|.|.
TGCGCCAGCAGCCAAGTTTCGGCAACTAATGAAAAACTGTTTTTT
CASSQVSATNEKLFF
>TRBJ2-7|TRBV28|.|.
TGTGCCAGCAGTCTCAGGGGTATGTTGTCCTACGAGCAGTACTTC
CASSLRGMLSYEQYF
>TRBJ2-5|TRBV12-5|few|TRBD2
TGTGCTAGTGGTCGTAGCGGGGAGGCGACCCAGTACTTC
CASGRSGEATQYF
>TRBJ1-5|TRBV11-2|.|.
TGTGCCAGCAGCAAAGACCAGGGGTATGGACAGCCCCAGCATTTT
CASSKDQGYGQPQHF
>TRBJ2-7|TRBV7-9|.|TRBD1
TGTGCCAGCAGCCCCCCCGGGACAGGATCCTACGAGCAGTACTTC
CASSPPGTGSYEQYF